These T cell receptor beta chains were read from a single sample in a study of T-cell reconstitution after alpha-beta-depleted transplantation in children. MiXCR was run by TCRdb on the PCR reads, yielding one entry per CDR3 protein. There are 150,000 to 250,000 distinct CDR3 sequences in the sample; roughly 15% occur only once, and under 15% lies in the top ten. The starting material was PBMCs from the stem cell graft donor, obtained from the stem cell graft. Receptors originate from a human donor who donated a stem cell graft to a child with acute lymphoblastic leukemia. Each CDR3 is given with its conserved first and last residue. A D gene is named only where the DNA matches it firmly. A clone size is listed for some rows: how often the clone was seen (once, few, many), or a class if it is expanded.

cdr3_aa cdr3_nt d_call j_call clone_size v_call
CASTMSSGTSTDTQYF TGTGCCAGCACCATGTCATCAGGGACCAGCACAGATACGCAGTATTTT . TRBJ2-3 few TRBV12-3/TRBV12-4
CASRSYRGQNIQYF TGTGCCAGCAGGTCATACAGGGGCCAAAACATTCAGTACTTC TRBD1 TRBJ2-4 few TRBV28
CASRGVLGYEQYF TGTGCCAGTAGAGGGGTTCTCGGGTACGAGCAGTACTTC . TRBJ2-7 many TRBV19
CASSLDTADTQYF TGTGCCAGCAGCCTGGACACAGCAGATACGCAGTATTTT . TRBJ2-3 many TRBV12-3/TRBV12-4
CASRNLAEGLEQYF TGTGCCAGCAGGAATCTAGCGGAGGGACTTGAGCAGTACTTC TRBD2 TRBJ2-7 . TRBV5-5
CASSLVADNTEAFF TGCGCCAGCAGCTTGGTCGCGGATAACACTGAAGCTTTCTTT . TRBJ1-1 many TRBV5-1
CSVGAAAGGSTDTQYF TGCAGCGTTGGCGCCGCGGCAGGGGGAAGCACAGATACGCAGTATTTT TRBD1 TRBJ2-3 many TRBV29-1
CASSGGGTYEQYF TGTGCCAGCAGTGGGGGAGGGACCTACGAGCAGTACTTC TRBD2 TRBJ2-7 . TRBV6-2/TRBV6-3
CASSPFLAGVGTGELFF TGCGCCAGCAGCCCTTTCCTAGCGGGAGTTGGCACCGGGGAGCTGTTTTTT TRBD2 TRBJ2-2 many TRBV5-1
CASSTQAALGPQHF TGTGCCAGCAGCACTCAGGCAGCCTTGGGGCCCCAGCATTTT . TRBJ1-5 . TRBV12-3/TRBV12-4
CASSFTGGPLPETQYF TGTGCCAGCAGTTTTACCGGCGGGCCCCTCCCAGAGACCCAGTACTTC . TRBJ2-5 many TRBV12-3/TRBV12-4
CSASHPAGGPDTQYF TGCAGTGCTAGCCACCCTGCGGGAGGTCCAGATACGCAGTATTTT TRBD2 TRBJ2-3 many TRBV20-1
CASSLERSQPQHF TGTGCCAGCAGCTTAGAGAGAAGCCAGCCCCAGCATTTT . TRBJ1-5 many TRBV7-2
CASSPALGVANGELFF TGCGCCAGCAGCCCCGCCCTGGGAGTAGCAAACGGGGAGCTGTTTTTT . TRBJ2-2 many TRBV5-1
CASSLKAGHTLNTEAFF TGTGCCAGCAGTCTAAAAGCGGGACACACCTTGAACACTGAAGCTTTCTTT . TRBJ1-1 many TRBV7-2
CASSEVLAGGGAYEQYF TGTGCCAGCAGTGAGGTACTAGCGGGAGGTGGGGCCTACGAGCAGTACTTC TRBD2 TRBJ2-7 . TRBV10-3
CSGGDTLQETQYF TGCAGCGGAGGGGACACGCTCCAAGAGACCCAGTACTTC . TRBJ2-5 many TRBV29-1
CASSLGRREAPDTQYF TGTGCCAGCAGCTTAGGCCGTCGGGAGGCACCAGATACGCAGTATTTT TRBD2 TRBJ2-3 many TRBV13
CSGRPASGTADTQYF TGCAGTGGTAGACCGGCTAGCGGGACCGCAGATACGCAGTATTTT TRBD2 TRBJ2-3 many TRBV20-1
CASSLRREGRLNEQFF TGTGCCAGCAGCTTAAGGCGGGAGGGCCGGTTGAATGAGCAGTTCTTC TRBD2 TRBJ2-1 . TRBV11-1
CASKRGIFADIQYF TGTGCCAGCAAAAGGGGTATTTTCGCAGACATTCAGTACTTC . TRBJ2-4 many TRBV7-2
CASSPRLGEQFF TGTGCCAGCAGCCCCCGGCTGGGGGAGCAGTTCTTC . TRBJ2-1 many TRBV12-3/TRBV12-4
CASSQGSQTQYF TGTGCCAGCAGTCAGGGGTCACAGACCCAGTACTTC . TRBJ2-5 many TRBV12-3/TRBV12-4
CSARGLGREGRDGYTF TGCAGTGCTAGAGGCTTGGGGAGGGAAGGACGGGATGGCTACACCTTC . TRBJ1-2 few TRBV20-1
CASSPVADSSTDTQYF TGCGCCAGCAGCCCAGTAGCGGATTCTAGCACAGATACGCAGTATTTT . TRBJ2-3 many TRBV5-1
CAWGTEEAFF TGTGCCTGGGGGACTGAAGAAGCTTTCTTT . TRBJ1-1 . TRBV30
CASSLTGLTKNIQYF TGTGCCAGCAGCCTCACGGGGCTAACCAAAAACATTCAGTACTTC . TRBJ2-4 many TRBV6-2/TRBV6-3
CASSSELDSHERYF TGTGCCAGCAGCTCGGAACTAGATTCCCACGAGCGGTACTTC . TRBJ2-7 few TRBV7-8
CSVFTGTGRNQPQHF TGCAGCGTCTTTACCGGGACAGGGCGTAATCAGCCCCAGCATTTT TRBD1 TRBJ1-5 many TRBV29-1
CSARVPTTYEQYF TGCAGTGCTAGAGTTCCGACCACCTACGAGCAGTACTTC . TRBJ2-7 few TRBV20-1